This is a list of T cell receptor beta chains from one sample in a study of T cell repertoires in aging, cancer and after chemotherapy. One entry per CDR3 protein, called by TCRdb with MiXCR from the multiplex PCR reads. Among 10,000 to 15,000 distinct CDR3 sequences listed, under 35% were seen once. The sample comprised blood. These receptors were taken from a human donor in good health. The donor label of this sample is uncertain. Each CDR3 is given with its conserved first and last residue. A D gene is named only where the DNA matches it firmly. Not every row has a clone size; where given, it reads once, few, many or a size class.

CDR3aa,CDR3nt,v_gene,j_gene,abundance,d_gene
CSAMGDRGSGYTF,TGCAGTGCTATGGGGGACAGGGGCTCTGGCTACACCTTC,TRBV20-1,TRBJ1-2,-,TRBD1
CASSPDREVDTEAFF,TGTGCCAGCAGCCCGGACAGGGAAGTAGACACTGAAGCTTTCTTT,TRBV12-3/TRBV12-4,TRBJ1-1,few,TRBD1
CASSSPSGGVKNIQYF,TGCGCCAGCAGCTCTCCTAGCGGGGGGGTCAAAAACATTCAGTACTTC,TRBV5-1,TRBJ2-4,-,TRBD2
CSARTIPRDSMNTEAFF,TGCAGTGCTAGGACGATCCCCCGGGACAGCATGAACACTGAAGCTTTCTTT,TRBV20-1,TRBJ1-1,-,TRBD1
CASSKNRVGNQPQHF,TGTGCCAGCAGCAAGAACAGGGTGGGCAATCAGCCCCAGCATTTT,TRBV6-5,TRBJ1-5,-,-
CASSEGGGVTEAFF,TGTGCCAGCAGTGAAGGGGGTGGGGTCACTGAAGCTTTCTTT,TRBV6-1,TRBJ1-1,-,-
CASSESGDRTDTQYF,TGCGCCAGCAGTGAGTCGGGGGATCGCACAGATACGCAGTATTTT,TRBV10-1,TRBJ2-3,-,-
CASSWDSGELFF,TGTGCCAGCAGCTGGGACAGCGGGGAGCTGTTTTTT,TRBV7-6,TRBJ2-2,medium-sized,TRBD1
CASSIGTEGDTQYF,TGTGCCAGCAGCATAGGGACAGAAGGAGATACGCAGTATTTT,TRBV5-6,TRBJ2-3,-,TRBD1
CASKDRLAYEQYF,TGTGCCAGCAAGGACAGGCTTGCTTACGAGCAGTACTTC,TRBV27,TRBJ2-7,-,TRBD1
CASSVQPGADTQYF,TGTGCCAGCAGTGTACAGCCAGGGGCAGATACGCAGTATTTT,TRBV6-1,TRBJ2-3,medium-sized,-
CASSFGGWGNEQFF,TGTGCCAGCAGTTTCGGGGGTTGGGGCAATGAGCAGTTCTTC,TRBV27,TRBJ2-1,-,-
CASSYLGGGDNEKLFF,TGTGCCAGCAGTTACTTAGGAGGAGGGGATAATGAAAAACTGTTTTTT,TRBV6-5,TRBJ1-4,few,-
CASSVYEQYF,TGTGCCAGCAGTGTTTACGAGCAGTACTTC,TRBV6-1,TRBJ2-7,few,-
CASTQGRETQYF,TGTGCCAGCACCCAGGGGAGGGAGACCCAGTACTTC,TRBV6-1,TRBJ2-5,few,-
CASSLTGAGGPGIAGELFF,TGTGCCAGCAGCTTGACTGGGGCGGGGGGGCCGGGTATTGCCGGGGAGCTGTTTTTT,TRBV5-5,TRBJ2-2,-,TRBD2
CASSLALGQGAGYTF,TGTGCCAGCAGCTTGGCGTTGGGACAGGGGGCGGGCTACACCTTC,TRBV5-6,TRBJ1-2,few,TRBD1
CASSPGLALGEQYF,TGTGCCAGTAGCCCGGGACTAGCTCTAGGCGAGCAGTACTTC,TRBV19,TRBJ2-7,-,TRBD2
CAISSRNEQFF,TGTGCCATCTCGTCCCGTAATGAGCAGTTCTTC,TRBV10-3,TRBJ2-1,few,-
CASSPDRENEQFF,TGTGCCAGCAGCCCGGACAGGGAGAATGAGCAGTTCTTC,TRBV11-2,TRBJ2-1,-,TRBD1
CSVEDLDYGYTF,TGCAGCGTTGAAGATCTGGACTATGGCTACACCTTC,TRBV29-1,TRBJ1-2,medium-sized,-
CASKGKRGRTTNEKLFF,TGTGCCAGTAAGGGAAAGCGGGGCCGAACAACTAATGAAAAACTGTTTTTT,TRBV19,TRBJ1-4,-,-
CASSVQGRQETQYF,TGTGCCAGCAGTGTCCAGGGGAGGCAAGAGACCCAGTACTTC,TRBV27,TRBJ2-5,few,-
CASSDSSGGTDTQYF,TGTGCCAGCAGTGACTCTAGCGGGGGCACAGATACGCAGTATTTT,TRBV6-4,TRBJ2-3,once,TRBD2
CASSPPSGINEQFF,TGTGCCAGCTCACCACCTTCGGGGATCAATGAGCAGTTCTTC,TRBV18,TRBJ2-1,medium-sized,-
CSVGFGSGGPQETQYF,TGCAGCGTTGGTTTTGGTAGCGGGGGTCCCCAAGAGACCCAGTACTTC,TRBV29-1,TRBJ2-5,medium-sized,TRBD2
CASSSGYEQYF,TGTGCCAGCAGTTCAGGCTACGAGCAGTACTTC,TRBV27,TRBJ2-7,-,-
CASSHLGGAPRLGLFF,TGTGCCAGCAGCCATTTAGGAGGGGCACCGCGCCTGGGGCTGTTTTTT,TRBV11-2,TRBJ2-2,-,-
CASSRPQGAGGNEQFF,TGTGCCAGCAGCCGGCCACAGGGGGCCGGTGGCAATGAGCAGTTCTTC,TRBV27,TRBJ2-1,few,TRBD1
CASSFGSGRTDTQYF,TGTGCCAGCAGCTTTGGGTCAGGGAGGACAGATACGCAGTATTTT,TRBV11-1,TRBJ2-3,medium-sized,-
CASSRQELTEAFF,TGTGCCAGCAGTAGACAGGAACTCACTGAAGCTTTCTTT,TRBV12-3/TRBV12-4,TRBJ1-1,-,-
CASSSQRGAPLQETQYF,TGTGCCAGCAGCTCCCAGCGGGGGGCCCCTCTGCAAGAGACCCAGTACTTC,TRBV5-4,TRBJ2-5,-,TRBD2
CASSLSTGGNSPLHF,TGTGCCAGCAGTTTATCGACAGGAGGCAATTCACCCCTCCACTTT,TRBV27,TRBJ1-6,few,-
CASSFTQGIGGELFF,TGTGCCAGCAGCTTTACACAGGGTATCGGCGGGGAGCTGTTTTTT,TRBV7-2,TRBJ2-2,-,-
CASSPGGDEQFF,TGTGCCAGCAGCCCGGGGGGCGATGAGCAGTTCTTC,TRBV13,TRBJ2-1,medium-sized,-
CASSLAGVASPLHF,TGTGCCAGCAGCTTAGCTGGAGTAGCGTCACCCCTCCACTTT,TRBV11-1,TRBJ1-6,-,-
CASSTGTGYEQYF,TGTGCCAGTAGTACGGGGACAGGGTACGAGCAGTACTTC,TRBV19,TRBJ2-7,-,TRBD1
CSVAGELQNGYTF,TGCAGCGTTGCAGGGGAACTACAAAATGGCTACACCTTC,TRBV29-1,TRBJ1-2,medium-sized,-
CASSLDGARTGELFF,TGTGCCAGCAGTCTCGACGGGGCTAGAACCGGGGAGCTGTTTTTT,TRBV27,TRBJ2-2,medium-sized,-
CASSSGSKRGYTF,TGTGCCAGTAGTTCCGGATCAAAACGGGGCTACACCTTC,TRBV19,TRBJ1-2,-,-
CASGVGTLNNEQFF,TGTGCCAGCGGGGTGGGGACTCTCAACAATGAGCAGTTCTTC,TRBV19,TRBJ2-1,few,-
CASSLSQGSAGNTIYF,TGCGCCAGCAGCTTGTCGCAGGGGTCTGCTGGAAACACCATATATTTT,TRBV5-1,TRBJ1-3,-,-
CASSPGRGLSQPQHF,TGTGCCAGCAGCCCCGGACGGGGGTTAAGTCAGCCCCAGCATTTT,TRBV18,TRBJ1-5,-,-
CSAHTWDGNEKLFF,TGCAGTGCGCATACTTGGGACGGGAATGAAAAACTGTTTTTT,TRBV20-1,TRBJ1-4,-,-
CASSYSNGASTDTQYF,TGTGCCAGCAGTTACTCGAACGGGGCCAGCACAGATACGCAGTATTTT,TRBV6-5,TRBJ2-3,medium-sized,-
CASSLDGPGSTEAFF,TGCGCCAGCAGCTTGGACGGGCCGGGGAGCACTGAAGCTTTCTTT,TRBV5-1,TRBJ1-1,-,-
CASSSNRPEHGYTF,TGTGCCAGCAGTTCAAACAGACCGGAACATGGCTACACCTTC,TRBV27,TRBJ1-2,few,-
CSASNRDYNEQFF,TGCAGCGCCTCAAACAGGGACTACAATGAGCAGTTCTTC,TRBV29-1,TRBJ2-1,medium-sized,-
CASSLLSGDTQYF,TGTGCCAGCAGTTTATTGTCGGGAGATACGCAGTATTTT,TRBV12-3/TRBV12-4,TRBJ2-3,few,-
CSKDSSGNTIYF,TGCAGCAAGGACAGCTCTGGAAACACCATATATTTT,TRBV29-1,TRBJ1-3,medium-sized,-
CASSHRGGGQDTQYF,TGTGCCAGCAGCCACCGGGGGGGGGGCCAAGATACGCAGTATTTT,TRBV5-4,TRBJ2-3,-,TRBD2
CASSFIQGADTQYF,TGTGCCAGCAGTTTTATACAGGGCGCAGATACGCAGTATTTT,TRBV12-3/TRBV12-4,TRBJ2-3,few,-